This is a list of T cell receptor beta chains from one sample in a study of T cell responses to AZD1222 COVID-19 vaccine. TCRdb keeps only in-frame clones here, not all; method: immunoSEQ multiplex PCR. Among about 140,000 clones listed, about 93% were seen once. The source was peripheral blood, collected on day 0 of AZD1222 vaccination. The receptors were gathered from an adult in good health. Each CDR3 is given with its conserved first and last residue. D genes are given only for firm matches. Size is omitted from some rows. Given values are once, few, many or a class for expanded clones.

j_call: TRBJ1-2; d_call: -; clone_size: -; v_call: TRBV28; cdr3_nt: TGTGCCAGCAGTTTCGGGCCAGATAACTATGGCTACACCTTC; cdr3_aa: CASSFGPDNYGYTF
j_call: TRBJ1-2; d_call: -; clone_size: -; v_call: TRBV4-1; cdr3_nt: TGCGCCAGCAGCCAGAGGGACTATGGCTACACCTTC; cdr3_aa: CASSQRDYGYTF
j_call: TRBJ2-5; d_call: -; clone_size: -; v_call: TRBV3-1/TRBV3-2; cdr3_nt: TGTGCCAGCAGCCGTAGCGGTGAGACCCAGTACTTC; cdr3_aa: CASSRSGETQYF
j_call: TRBJ1-2; d_call: -; clone_size: -; v_call: TRBV9; cdr3_nt: TGTGCCAGCAGCGTAGATCGGGGTAGGAACTATGGCTACACCTTC; cdr3_aa: CASSVDRGRNYGYTF
j_call: TRBJ2-6; d_call: -; clone_size: once; v_call: TRBV5-6; cdr3_nt: TGTGCCAGCAGCTTGTGGGGAGCTGGGGCCAACGTCCTGACTTTC; cdr3_aa: CASSLWGAGANVLTF
j_call: TRBJ2-5; d_call: TRBD2; clone_size: few; v_call: TRBV4-1; cdr3_nt: TGCGCCAGCAGCCAGAAGACTAGCGGGGGGCAAGAGACCCAGTACTTC; cdr3_aa: CASSQKTSGGQETQYF
j_call: TRBJ1-6; d_call: -; clone_size: -; v_call: TRBV10-3; cdr3_nt: TGTGCCATCAGTGACAGGGGAGAACCCCTCCACTTT; cdr3_aa: CAISDRGEPLHF
j_call: TRBJ1-1; d_call: -; clone_size: -; v_call: TRBV7-2; cdr3_nt: TGTGCCAGCAGCTTAGCTTCCAGGGGTACTGAAGCTTTCTTT; cdr3_aa: CASSLASRGTEAFF
j_call: TRBJ1-6; d_call: -; clone_size: -; v_call: TRBV21-1; cdr3_nt: TGTGCCAGCATTCGGGGCAACCATAATTCACCCCTCCACTTT; cdr3_aa: CASIRGNHNSPLHF
j_call: TRBJ1-2; d_call: -; clone_size: -; v_call: TRBV11-3; cdr3_nt: TGTGCCAGCAGCAAAGGCGGGGTCGTGGGATATGGCTACACCTTC; cdr3_aa: CASSKGGVVGYGYTF
j_call: TRBJ1-3; d_call: -; clone_size: -; v_call: TRBV11-2; cdr3_nt: TGTGCCAGCAGCTTAGCCATGATCTCTGGAAACACCATATATTTT; cdr3_aa: CASSLAMISGNTIYF
j_call: TRBJ1-2; d_call: TRBD1; clone_size: -; v_call: TRBV11-3; cdr3_nt: TGTGCCAGCAGCTCCCTTGCCGGGACAGGGGATAACTATGGCTACACCTTC; cdr3_aa: CASSSLAGTGDNYGYTF
j_call: TRBJ1-5; d_call: -; clone_size: -; v_call: TRBV4-3; cdr3_nt: TGCGCCAGCAGCCTCCCCACCAGCCCCAATCAGCCCCAGCATTTT; cdr3_aa: CASSLPTSPNQPQHF
j_call: TRBJ1-3; d_call: -; clone_size: -; v_call: TRBV28; cdr3_nt: TGTGCCAGCAGTTTAGATTACGGCCCCGCGGCCTCTGGAAACACCATATATTTT; cdr3_aa: CASSLDYGPAASGNTIYF
j_call: TRBJ1-5; d_call: TRBD1; clone_size: -; v_call: TRBV30; cdr3_nt: TGTGCCTGGTCTTCCGGGACAGGGTATCAGCCCCAGCATTTT; cdr3_aa: CAWSSGTGYQPQHF
j_call: TRBJ1-2; d_call: -; clone_size: -; v_call: TRBV6-5; cdr3_nt: TGTGCCAGCAGTTCCAGGGGTGTAGATGGCTACACCTTC; cdr3_aa: CASSSRGVDGYTF
j_call: TRBJ1-1; d_call: TRBD1; clone_size: -; v_call: TRBV3-1/TRBV3-2; cdr3_nt: TGTGCCAGCGGAAGACGACAGGGGAGCACTGAAGCTTTCTTT; cdr3_aa: CASGRRQGSTEAFF
j_call: TRBJ1-1; d_call: -; clone_size: -; v_call: TRBV9; cdr3_nt: TGTGCCAGCAGCGTACGTGGGGAATTGAACACTGAAGCTTTCTTT; cdr3_aa: CASSVRGELNTEAFF
j_call: TRBJ1-6; d_call: -; clone_size: -; v_call: TRBV11-3; cdr3_nt: TGTGCCAGCAGCTTAAGGACTAATTCACCCCTCCACTTT; cdr3_aa: CASSLRTNSPLHF
j_call: TRBJ1-1; d_call: TRBD1; clone_size: -; v_call: TRBV19; cdr3_nt: TGTGCCAGTAGGCACGGGACAGGGGGTGAAGCTTTCTTT; cdr3_aa: CASRHGTGGEAFF
j_call: TRBJ2-7; d_call: -; clone_size: -; v_call: TRBV12-5; cdr3_nt: TGTGCTAGTGGTTTGATATACTACGAGCAGTACTTC; cdr3_aa: CASGLIYYEQYF
j_call: TRBJ2-1; d_call: TRBD2; clone_size: -; v_call: TRBV6-4; cdr3_nt: TGTGCCAGCAGTGAGTCGGTAGCGGGGCTGAATGAGCAGTTCTTC; cdr3_aa: CASSESVAGLNEQFF
j_call: TRBJ1-1; d_call: -; clone_size: once; v_call: TRBV18; cdr3_nt: TGTGCCAGCTCAGGTGATATGAACACTGAAGCTTTCTTT; cdr3_aa: CASSGDMNTEAFF
j_call: TRBJ2-7; d_call: -; clone_size: -; v_call: TRBV6-1; cdr3_nt: TGTGCCAGCAGTGAGACAGAGAGGCAGTACTTC; cdr3_aa: CASSETERQYF
j_call: TRBJ1-1; d_call: -; clone_size: -; v_call: TRBV14; cdr3_nt: TGTGCCAGCAGCCAAGCTTTAGGCAGGGACACTGAAGCTTTCTTT; cdr3_aa: CASSQALGRDTEAFF
j_call: TRBJ1-5; d_call: -; clone_size: -; v_call: TRBV7-2; cdr3_nt: TGTGCCAGCAGCTTAAGTGGCCAGGGAAATCAGCCCCAGCATTTT; cdr3_aa: CASSLSGQGNQPQHF
j_call: TRBJ1-2; d_call: -; clone_size: -; v_call: TRBV3-1/TRBV3-2; cdr3_nt: TGTGCCAGCAGCCAAGATCGTACAGGCGAGGGCTATGGCTACACCTTC; cdr3_aa: CASSQDRTGEGYGYTF
j_call: TRBJ1-1; d_call: -; clone_size: few; v_call: TRBV11-2; cdr3_nt: TGTGCCAGCAGCTTAGTTGTCGGAGAAGCTTTCTTT; cdr3_aa: CASSLVVGEAFF
j_call: TRBJ2-7; d_call: -; clone_size: -; v_call: TRBV20-1; cdr3_nt: TGCAGTGCTAGAGATTTCTACGAGCAGTACTTC; cdr3_aa: CSARDFYEQYF
j_call: TRBJ1-1; d_call: -; clone_size: -; v_call: TRBV27; cdr3_nt: TGTGCCAGCAGGGTTGGAGGGTTTGACACTGAAGCTTTCTTT; cdr3_aa: CASRVGGFDTEAFF
j_call: TRBJ1-2; d_call: -; clone_size: -; v_call: TRBV7-8; cdr3_nt: TGTGCCAGCAGCTTAGACGACAGGAAACATGGCTACACCTTC; cdr3_aa: CASSLDDRKHGYTF
j_call: TRBJ2-1; d_call: TRBD2; clone_size: -; v_call: TRBV28; cdr3_nt: TGTGCCAGCAGTTTAGTAGCGGGGGTTACGAAAACCTACAATGAGCAGTTCTTC; cdr3_aa: CASSLVAGVTKTYNEQFF
j_call: TRBJ1-1; d_call: -; clone_size: -; v_call: TRBV7-9; cdr3_nt: TGTGCCAGCAGCCGCCCTAGGGGGATTGAAGCTTTCTTT; cdr3_aa: CASSRPRGIEAFF
j_call: TRBJ1-1; d_call: -; clone_size: few; v_call: TRBV5-5; cdr3_nt: TGTGCCAGCAGCCCGTGGCTCCCTGGTGAAGCTTTCTTT; cdr3_aa: CASSPWLPGEAFF
j_call: TRBJ1-4; d_call: TRBD1; clone_size: -; v_call: TRBV30; cdr3_nt: TGTGCCTGGAGTGAGACAGGGGGGGTGCTGCGGGAAAAACTGTTTTTT; cdr3_aa: CAWSETGGVLREKLFF
j_call: TRBJ1-2; d_call: -; clone_size: -; v_call: TRBV6-2/TRBV6-3; cdr3_nt: TGTGCCAGCAGTTGGAATGGGCGCCGGGGCTACACCTTC; cdr3_aa: CASSWNGRRGYTF
j_call: TRBJ2-1; d_call: -; clone_size: -; v_call: TRBV10-3; cdr3_nt: TGTGCCATCCGGGGACCCTCTAGCTGGAATGAGCAGTTCTTC; cdr3_aa: CAIRGPSSWNEQFF
j_call: TRBJ1-2; d_call: -; clone_size: -; v_call: TRBV6-2/TRBV6-3; cdr3_nt: TGTGCCAGCAGCGTACGTTATCAGAGCAGTAGTTATGGCTACACCTTC; cdr3_aa: CASSVRYQSSSYGYTF
j_call: TRBJ2-1; d_call: -; clone_size: -; v_call: TRBV29-1; cdr3_nt: TGCAGCGTTTGGAGAAATGAGCAGTTCTTC; cdr3_aa: CSVWRNEQFF
j_call: TRBJ1-3; d_call: -; clone_size: -; v_call: TRBV19; cdr3_nt: TGTGCCAGTAATCGGGTCTTCTCTGGAAACACCATATATTTT; cdr3_aa: CASNRVFSGNTIYF
j_call: TRBJ2-1; d_call: TRBD2; clone_size: few; v_call: TRBV28; cdr3_nt: TGTGCCAGCACAAAGGGACTAGCGGGGGGGTACAATGAGCAGTTCTTC; cdr3_aa: CASTKGLAGGYNEQFF
j_call: TRBJ1-1; d_call: -; clone_size: -; v_call: TRBV19; cdr3_nt: TGTGCCAGTGGCACAGTGAACACTGAAGCTTTCTTT; cdr3_aa: CASGTVNTEAFF
j_call: TRBJ1-2; d_call: -; clone_size: -; v_call: TRBV5-1; cdr3_nt: TGCGCCAGCAGCACTACAGCGCCCTATGGCTACACCTTC; cdr3_aa: CASSTTAPYGYTF
j_call: TRBJ2-2; d_call: -; clone_size: -; v_call: TRBV9; cdr3_nt: TGTGCCAGCAGCGTAGGTGTGGACCAGCTCGGGGAGCTGTTTTTT; cdr3_aa: CASSVGVDQLGELFF
j_call: TRBJ1-1; d_call: TRBD1; clone_size: once; v_call: TRBV15; cdr3_nt: TGTGCCACCAGCAGAGGAACAGGGGCCCACACTGAAGCTTTCTTT; cdr3_aa: CATSRGTGAHTEAFF
j_call: TRBJ2-1; d_call: TRBD1; clone_size: -; v_call: TRBV5-3; cdr3_nt: TGTGCCAGAACCGAACCACAGGGGCGATCCTACAATGAGCAGTTCTTC; cdr3_aa: CARTEPQGRSYNEQFF